A single T cell receptor beta chain is shown here with its context. Authors' processing steps: Amplification with reference gene primers provided the estimates of nucleated cell counts. Data came from immunoSEQ multiplex PCR; TCRdb stores just in-frame clones and leaves some out. V, J and clone size reflect that table, while D and trimming were determined from the DNA. The table lists about 210,000 clones, about 83% of them singletons. V lost 4 bases and J lost 3; bases outside the gene matches: 5. From germline, CDR1 is GTSNPN and CDR2 SVGIG (reference sequence). This CDR3 region has 13 residues. These data originate in a study of blood T cell repertoires in COVID-19.

The specimen sequenced was peripheral blood. The sequence was collected from a woman in her forties with active or convalescent COVID-19. This chain joins TRBV30 and TRBJ1-2; the match to TRBD1 covers 7 bases. The CDR3 loop reads CAWTKRGHYGYTF. The CDR3 nucleotides are TGTGCCTGGACCAAAAGGGGGCACTATGGCTACACCTTC.